The 28 T cell receptor beta chains given below trace back to one sample, sequenced in a study of blood T cell repertoires in COVID-19. The assay was immunoSEQ multiplex PCR, and TCRdb's table has in-frame clones only and misses some. The data contain about 59,000 clones, less than 85% of them singletons. Sequenced input: peripheral blood. The receptors shown here come from a woman between 50 and 59 years old with active or convalescent COVID-19.

The chain uses TRBV6-2 or TRBV6-3 and TRBJ2-7; D remains unclear. The V gene's germline CDR1 is MNHEY and CDR2 SVGEGT. The CDR3 sequence is 10 residues long. V lost 3 bases and J 12 bases, leaving 9 bases between the germline ends. CDR3 region: CASSYDKRYF. The CDR3 bases are TGTGCCAGCAGTTATGACAAACGGTACTTC.

V is TRBV6-6 and J is TRBJ1-2; a possible D gene is TRBD1 (5 bases). The CDR3 is made up of 13 amino acids. Germline V gene data show CDR1 as MNHNY and CDR2 as SVGAGI (reference sequence). Trimming removed 8 bases at V and 6 bases at J, with 16 bases between. In DNA form, the CDR3 reads TGTGCCAGCGGCGGGACGACGGATAATGGCTACACCTTC. Encoded protein: CASGGTTDNGYTF.

The V call is TRBV2, the J call TRBJ1-4; no firm D call. The germline CDR1 and CDR2 sequences are SNHLY and FYNNEI. The V gene lost 1 base and the J gene lost 15 bases, with 21 bases spanning the gap. The CDR3 spans 15 residues. The DNA for the CDR3 is TGTGCCAGCAGTGAAGGAAATAGCATAGGCCGTAGGATGTTTTTT. Protein product: CASSEGNSIGRRMFF.

V usage is TRBV11-2 and J usage is TRBJ2-5; D unresolved. Germline CDR1 reads SGHAT; CDR2 reads FQNNGV. V lost 1 base and J 4 bases, leaving 7 bases between the germline ends. The CDR3 loop spans 13 amino acids. Here the CDR3 DNA reads TGTGCCAGCAGCTTAGGGGCGAGAGAGACCCAGTACTTC. It encodes CASSLGARETQYF. Full variable domain (remainder filled in from reference TRBV11-2 and TRBJ2-5): EAGVAQSPRYKIIEKRQSVAFWCNPISGHATLYWYQQILGQGPKLLIQFQNNGVVDDSQLPKDRFSAERLKGVDSTLKIQPAKLEDSAVYLCASSLGARETQYFGPGTRLLVL.

The gene calls are TRBV27 and TRBJ2-2; D remains ambiguous. V was clipped by 2 bases and J by 8 bases, with 9 bases between them. Germline V gene lookup returns CDR1 MNHEY and CDR2 SMNVEV (reference sequence). The CDR3 runs to 13 residues. The chain's CDR3 is CASSLKRWGELFF. Here the CDR3 DNA reads TGTGCCAGCAGTTTAAAGCGTTGGGGGGAGCTGTTTTTT.

The V and J genes are TRBV5-8 and TRBJ1-1, with TRBD1 as a possible D gene (5 bases). Germline V lookup: CDR1 SGHTS, CDR2 YDEGEE. The CDR3 is 15 amino acids. Trimming stripped 5 bases from V and 0 bases from J, with 14 bases between. CDR3 in amino acids: CASSLRGSMNTEAFF. CDR3 bases: TGTGCCAGCAGTTTGAGGGGCAGCATGAACACTGAAGCTTTCTTT.

The chain carries TRBV4-1 and TRBJ2-7; TRBD2 agrees at 10 bases. V gave up 4 bases and J gave up 6 bases; unmatched junction bases: 6. Germline lookup yields CDR1 MGHRA and CDR2 YSYEKL. This CDR3 is 14 amino acids long. The chain's CDR3 is CASSPASGRAEQYF. CDR3 nucleotides: TGCGCCAGCAGCCCAGCAAGCGGGAGGGCCGAGCAGTACTTC.

This sequence joins TRBV28 and TRBJ1-5; D is undetermined. Trimming stripped 7 bases from V and 0 bases from J, with 4 bases between. Per the germline V gene, CDR1 is MDHEN and CDR2 is SYDVKM. The CDR3 runs to 12 residues. The CDR3 sequence is CASTVSNQPQHF. The CDR3 nucleotides are TGTGCCAGCACCGTTAGCAATCAGCCCCAGCATTTT. Using reference TRBV28 and TRBJ1-5 for the parts outside the CDR3, the full variable domain is DVKVTQSSRYLVKRTGEKVFLECVQDMDHENMFWYRQDPGLGLRLIYFSYDVKMKEKGDIPEGYSVSREKKERFSLILESASTNQTSMYLCASTVSNQPQHFGDGTRLSIL.

The J gene is TRBJ2-2, the V gene TRBV3-1 (or the pseudogene TRBV3-2); TRBD1 agrees at 8 bases. This CDR3 has 16 residues. In germline, CDR1 is LGHDT, CDR2 YNNKEL (reference sequence). The V and J ends lost 4 bases and 7 bases, in that order; junction bases with no gene match: 11. CDR3 sequence (DNA): TGTGCCAGCAGCCCACGGACAGGGCCAGGGATCGGGGAGCTGTTTTTT. Translating gives CASSPRTGPGIGELFF.

J is TRBJ2-7 and V is TRBV15; no firm D call. Per the germline V gene, CDR1 is LNHNV and CDR2 is YYDKDF (reference sequence). Deletions cut 0 bases from V and 5 bases from J, with 14 bases between. The length of the CDR3 is 15 residues. DNA of the CDR3: TGTGCCACCAGCAGAGATATGCTAGATTTACACGAGCAGTACTTC. It is translated as CATSRDMLDLHEQYF.

The chain is built from TRBV5-1 and TRBJ2-7; no reliable D call. Deletions cut 3 bases from V and 3 bases from J, with 4 bases between. Germline CDR1 SGHRS, CDR2 YFSETQ. The length of the CDR3 is 11 residues. The CDR3 DNA reads TGCGCCAGCAGCTCCAGCTACGAGCAGTACTTC. Its translation is CASSSSYEQYF.

The rearrangement links TRBV4-2 to TRBJ1-2; 8 bases line up with TRBD1. V dropped 4 bases and J dropped 8; count of bases not matched to a gene: 6. The CDR3 sequence is 13 residues long. The germline CDR1 and CDR2 sequences are LGHNA and YNFKEQ. CDR3 bases: TGTGCCAGCAGCCCGGACAGGGTTCAGGGCTACACCTTC. Translating it yields CASSPDRVQGYTF.

This chain joins TRBV6-6 and TRBJ1-2; D possibly corresponds to TRBD1 (6 bases). Germline loops: CDR1 MNHNY, CDR2 SVGAGI (reference sequence). V lost 5 bases and J lost 1, with 8 bases in between. The length of the CDR3 is 13 residues. CDR3: CASSPGVNYGYTF. Here the CDR3 DNA reads TGTGCCAGCAGTCCAGGGGTTAACTATGGCTACACCTTC.

V and J are TRBV18 and TRBJ1-1; the D is unclear. Germline V gene sequence: CDR1 KGHSH, CDR2 LQKENI. V dropped 10 bases and J dropped 0 bases, with 12 bases sitting between them. The CDR3 loop spans 13 amino acids. The CDR3 DNA reads TGTGCCACTGCCCAGGCGATGAACACTGAAGCTTTCTTT. Its translation: CATAQAMNTEAFF.

The chain recombines TRBV12-3 or TRBV12-4 with TRBJ2-2, with D perhaps TRBD1 (6 bases). V was pared by 1 base and J by 8 bases, with 8 bases between. The CDR3 covers 13 residues. The CDR3 DNA follows: TGTGCCAGCAGTTTAGTAGGGGGTGGGGAGCTGTTTTTT. Translating gives CASSLVGGGELFF.

The chain recombines TRBV2 with TRBJ2-2; 9 positions agree with TRBD2. V was pared by 2 bases and J by 7 bases, with 14 bases of the junction left unmatched. CDR1 and CDR2 (germline): SNHLY, FYNNEI. CDR3 length: 18 residues. CDR3 in amino acids: CASSELGGLAGRYGELFF. CDR3 in DNA: TGTGCCAGCAGTGAACTAGGGGGACTAGCCGGGAGATACGGGGAGCTGTTTTTT.

The chain joins TRBV30 to TRBJ1-5, with 7 bases aligning to TRBD1. V dropped 2 bases and J dropped 3; count of bases not matched to a gene: 7. This CDR3 contains 15 residues. Germline V gene data show CDR1 as GTSNPN and CDR2 as SVGIG (reference sequence). The CDR3 is CAWSSGQAPNQPQHF. The CDR3 region has the DNA TGTGCCTGGAGTTCAGGACAGGCGCCCAATCAGCCCCAGCATTTT.

This clone showed up just once. The gene calls are TRBV2 and TRBJ2-1; 7 nucleotides agree with TRBD2. V gave up 3 bases and J gave up 4 bases; unmatched junction bases: 3. Germline V CDR1 and CDR2: SNHLY, FYNNEI. The length of the CDR3 is 14 residues. The DNA for the CDR3 is TGTGCCAGCAGTGAGAGGACTAGTTACAATGAGCAGTTCTTC. It encodes CASSERTSYNEQFF.

This chain joins TRBV10-3 and TRBJ1-2; D perhaps matches TRBD1 (5 bases). Trimming stripped 3 bases from V and 6 bases from J, with 11 bases between. Germline CDR1 is ENHRY and CDR2 is SYGVKD. The CDR3 contains 13 residues. CDR3 in DNA: TGTGCCATCAGTGAAGCAGGGATCCATGGCTACACCTTC. It translates to CAISEAGIHGYTF.

V is TRBV5-1 and J is TRBJ2-7, with 8 positions matching TRBD2. CDR1 and CDR2 (germline): SGHRS, YFSETQ. V lost 0 bases to trimming and J lost 2 bases; unmatched junction nucleotides: 4. The CDR3 loop spans 15 amino acids. CDR3 DNA: TGCGCCAGCAGCTTGGAGCTAGCGGGCCCCTACGAGCAGTACTTC. Encoded protein: CASSLELAGPYEQYF. The variable domain in full, with the rest retrieved from reference TRBV5-1 and TRBJ2-7, is KAGVTQTPRYLIKTRGQQVTLSCSPISGHRSVSWYQQTPGQGLQFLFEYFSETQRNKGNFPGRFSGRQFSNSRSEMNVSTLELGDSALYLCASSLELAGPYEQYFGPGTRLTVT.

This clone was found once. The rearrangement joins TRBV29-1 to TRBJ1-1; maybe TRBD1 (5 bases). V dropped 0 bases and J dropped 5 bases, with 13 bases sitting between them. The CDR3 is 14 amino acids. CDR1 SQVTM and CDR2 ANQGSEA come from the germline V gene. CDR3 protein: CSVEESPGPTEAFF. DNA for the CDR3: TGCAGCGTTGAAGAATCCCCAGGGCCGACTGAAGCTTTCTTT.

The chain employs TRBV7-9 and TRBJ2-7, with 7 bases matching TRBD2. The V segment lost 5 bases and the J segment 2 bases; nucleotides outside the gene matches: 12. The V gene's germline CDR1 is SEHNR and CDR2 FQNEAQ (reference sequence). The CDR3 totals 16 residues. CDR3 coding DNA: TGTGCCAGCAGCAATCTAGCGGCTTATACCCCCTACGAGCAGTACTTC. This sequence encodes CASSNLAAYTPYEQYF.

The chain employs TRBV7-9 and TRBJ2-1; no reliable D call. CDR3 length: 13 residues. The V gene lost 0 bases and the J gene lost 5 bases, with 5 bases spanning the gap. Looked up from germline, CDR1 is SEHNR and CDR2 is FQNEAQ (reference sequence). CDR3 region: CASSLAFDNEQFF. Here the CDR3 DNA reads TGTGCCAGCAGCTTAGCCTTTGACAATGAGCAGTTCTTC.

The J gene is TRBJ2-1, the V gene TRBV19, with TRBD1 matching 7 bases. V lost 4 bases, J lost 5 bases, and 8 bases stayed unmatched. The germline gives CDR1 LNHDA, CDR2 SQIVND (reference sequence). The CDR3 contains 15 residues. In nucleotides, the CDR3 is TGTGCCAGTAGTACCGACAGGGTCCCTAACAATGAGCAGTTCTTC. Its translation: CASSTDRVPNNEQFF. Looking up the rest from reference TRBV19 and TRBJ2-1 gives the full variable domain: DGGITQSPKYLFRKEGQNVTLSCEQNLNHDAMYWYRQDPGQGLRLIYYSQIVNDFQKGDIAEGYSVSREKKESFPLTVTSAQKNPTAFYLCASSTDRVPNNEQFFGPGTRLTVL.

The chain employs TRBV28 and TRBJ2-5; 10 nucleotides align to TRBD2. Germline-derived CDR1 and CDR2 are MDHEN and SYDVKM. This CDR3 is built from 16 residues. V dropped 7 bases and J dropped 4; count of bases not matched to a gene: 12. CDR3 residues: CASTPLGSSGRETQYF. CDR3 coding DNA: TGTGCCAGCACCCCTTTAGGGTCTAGCGGGAGAGAGACCCAGTACTTC.

The gene calls are TRBV19 and TRBJ1-1, with 8 bases lining up with TRBD1. The length of the CDR3 is 12 residues. Germline CDR1 reads LNHDA; CDR2 reads SQIVND (reference sequence). The trim removed 10 bases at V and 5 bases at J, leaving 6 bases unmatched. Here the CDR3 DNA reads TGTGCCACCGGCACAGGGGGAACTGAAGCTTTCTTT. Amino acid sequence: CATGTGGTEAFF.

This clone was counted a single time. The gene calls are TRBV7-8 and TRBJ2-1; D may be TRBD2 (5 bases). The CDR3 runs 16 residues. The V gene lost 0 bases and the J gene lost 4 bases, with 13 bases spanning the gap. Germline V gene sequence: CDR1 SGHVS, CDR2 FQNEAQ. The CDR3 spells CASSLATTQPYNEQFF. As DNA, the CDR3 is TGTGCCAGCAGCTTAGCGACTACGCAGCCATACAATGAGCAGTTCTTC. Filled out from reference TRBV7-8 and TRBJ2-1, the complete variable domain reads GAGVSQSPRYKVAKRGQDVALRCDPISGHVSLFWYQQALGQGPEFLTYFQNEAQLDKSGLPSDRFFAERPEGSVSTLKIQRTQQEDSAVYLCASSLATTQPYNEQFFGPGTRLTVL.

The chain carries TRBV20-1 and TRBJ2-7; TRBD2 might be the D (5 bases). Germline V gene data show CDR1 as DFQATT and CDR2 as SNEGSKA (reference sequence). The CDR3 is 16 amino acids. Trimming pared 3 bases from V and 0 bases from J, leaving 18 bases between. CDR3 in DNA: TGCAGTGCTAGTAACCCGAGCGGTTCCAGCTCCTACGAGCAGTACTTC. This translates into CSASNPSGSSSYEQYF.